This T cell receptor beta chain comes out of a study of beta chain features in type 1 diabetes. Regarding this clone: Its specificity is unknown.

Findings and limits, study-wide: Sequencing from cDNA could over-represent high-TCR-expressing cells. For type 1 diabetes patients, VDJ junctions showed fewer insertions and more deletions.

As every portion of the isolated RNA was reverse transcribed, the sequencing read expressed TCRB transcripts. Profiled with immunoSEQ multiplex PCR; TCRdb holds only in-frame clones, not every one. The sample carries approximately 330,000 clones, more than 9.5% recorded once. Donors contributed one heparinised blood draw apiece, averaging roughly 0.12 L. CD4+ naive, central memory, regulatory and stem cell-like memory subsets were isolated by sorting on CD45RO/CCR7/CD25/CD127/CD95/CD27. This TCR came from a woman in her thirties in good health. Material: naive CD4+ T cells from blood.

Here the CDR3 reads CASSVGSSTVAKNIQYF. In DNA form, the CDR3 reads TGTGCCAGCAGCGTAGGTAGCTCTACTGTAGCCAAAAACATTCAGTACTTC. The chain links TRBV9 to TRBJ2-4; no definite D call. V was trimmed by 0 bases and J by 0 bases, leaving 13 bases between them. The CDR3 is made up of 17 amino acids. Looked up from germline, CDR1 is SGDLS and CDR2 is YYNGEE.